Below, 26 T cell receptor beta chains from the same sample are listed, as sequenced in a study of vaccination effects on CD4 cells after COVID-19. Cells that had been cultured for nine to eleven days were the source of isolated CD4+ T cells. The vaccine given was either BNT162b2 or mRNA-1273, in two doses. These receptors' targets are unknown. Sequencing used immunoSEQ multiplex PCR; TCRdb keeps in-frame clones, though not all of them. The repertoire holds approximately 70,000 clones, with roughly 75% as singletons. The sequenced sample was CD4+ T cells from PBMCs cultured without peptide, obtained after COVID-19 vaccination. Source of these receptors: a human donor who received a COVID-19 vaccine.

The chain combines TRBV3-1 (or the pseudogene TRBV3-2) with TRBJ2-4, with a tentative D call TRBD2 (6 bases). Trimming pared 1 base from V and 8 bases from J, leaving 9 bases between. CDR3 length: 13 amino acids. Germline-derived CDR1 and CDR2 are LGHDT and YNNKEL (reference sequence). CDR3 DNA sequence: TGTGCCAGCAGCCAAGGCGGGATAGACATTCAGTACTTC. It translates to CASSQGGIDIQYF.

The chain carries TRBV2 and TRBJ1-3; the match to TRBD1 covers 10 bases. This CDR3 has 15 residues. With 10 bases clipped from V and 2 bases from J, the junction kept 8 bases outside the gene matches. Germline assignment: CDR1 SNHLY and CDR2 FYNNEI. CDR3 sequence: CATQTGGAPGNTIYF. The CDR3 nucleotides read TGTGCCACCCAGACAGGGGGCGCGCCTGGAAACACCATATATTTT.

The V call is TRBV10-3, the J call TRBJ2-6, with a possible D match to TRBD1 (5 bases). The CDR3 is made up of 14 amino acids. Germline V CDR1 and CDR2: ENHRY, SYGVKD. Trimming pared 6 bases from V and 1 base from J, leaving 7 bases between. CDR3 DNA sequence: TGTGCCATCAGAGGGGATTCTGGGGCCAACGTCCTGACTTTC. Protein product: CAIRGDSGANVLTF.

Here the CDR3 reads CASSPQGGFNQPQHF. CDR3 bases: TGTGCCAGCTCACCCCAGGGAGGGTTCAATCAGCCCCAGCATTTT. This chain links TRBV18 with TRBJ1-5; tentatively, D is TRBD1 (5 bases). The CDR3 contains 15 residues. Per the germline V gene, CDR1 is KGHSH and CDR2 is LQKENI. The V end was cut by 3 bases, the J end by 3 bases, with 12 bases between.

The V call is TRBV28, the J call TRBJ2-5; a weak D match, TRBD1 (6 bases). CDR1 and CDR2 from the germline V gene are MDHEN and SYDVKM. This CDR3 region has 14 residues. Between the trimmed V and J ends, which lost 1 base and 5 bases, there was a span of 11 bases. The CDR3, as DNA: TGTGCCAGCAGTTTATCTTGGGGGCAGGAGACCCAGTACTTC. Protein product: CASSLSWGQETQYF.

The chain employs TRBV5-1 and TRBJ1-3; D gene ambiguous. The V gene lost 0 bases and the J gene lost 2 bases, with 12 bases spanning the gap. Germline CDR1 SGHRS, CDR2 YFSETQ. The CDR3 runs to 16 residues. The CDR3 bases are TGCGCCAGCAGCTTGGGGCCGGGCAAAACTGGAAACACCATATATTTT. It translates to CASSLGPGKTGNTIYF. Filled out from reference TRBV5-1 and TRBJ1-3, the complete variable domain reads KAGVTQTPRYLIKTRGQQVTLSCSPISGHRSVSWYQQTPGQGLQFLFEYFSETQRNKGNFPGRFSGRQFSNSRSEMNVSTLELGDSALYLCASSLGPGKTGNTIYFGEGSWLTVV.

In its sample, this clone ranks as medium-sized. The chain joins TRBV5-1 to TRBJ2-6; the D gene is possibly TRBD1 (5 bases). The CDR3 contains 15 residues. Per germline, CDR1 SGHRS and CDR2 YFSETQ. V dropped 6 bases and J dropped 0 bases, with 10 bases sitting between them. CDR3 residues: CASTQGSSGANVLTF. The CDR3 DNA is TGCGCCAGCACTCAGGGCTCCTCTGGGGCCAACGTCCTGACTTTC.

The chain recombines TRBV6-2 or TRBV6-3 with TRBJ2-1; TRBD1 aligns across 9 bases. Germline CDR1 MNHEY, CDR2 SVGEGT. The CDR3 totals 15 residues. The V and J ends lost 4 bases and 7 bases, in that order; junction bases with no gene match: 8. The CDR3 sequence: CASSSPHRGLNEQFF. CDR3 sequence (DNA): TGTGCCAGCAGTTCCCCACACAGGGGGCTGAATGAGCAGTTCTTC.

This clone was seen once. The rearrangement links TRBV4-1 to TRBJ2-3; no clear D gene. CDR1 and CDR2 from the germline V gene are MGHRA and YSYEKL. Trimming removed 2 bases at V and 4 bases at J, with 7 bases between. The CDR3 is 13 residues long. The CDR3 DNA follows: TGCGCCAGCAGCCAATTGGGCGCAGATACGCAGTATTTT. Its protein is CASSQLGADTQYF.

This chain links TRBV18 with TRBJ1-6, with D unresolved. Germline V gives CDR1 KGHSH, CDR2 LQKENI. V was shortened by 2 bases and J by 0 bases, with 5 bases between the two germline ends. The CDR3 sequence is 15 residues long. DNA for the CDR3: TGTGCCAGCTCACCAGTGAGCTCCTATAATTCACCCCTCCACTTT. Amino acids: CASSPVSSYNSPLHF.

The chain has TRBV7-2 and TRBJ2-3; D possibly corresponds to TRBD2 (7 bases). V was cut by 2 bases and J by 5 bases, with 14 bases left in between. There are 15 residues in the CDR3. The germline V gene has CDR1 SGHTA and CDR2 FQGNSA. CDR3 loop: CASSLQGGERDTQYF. CDR3 coding DNA: TGTGCCAGCAGCTTACAAGGGGGGGAGCGAGATACGCAGTATTTT.

This clone was seen only a few times. The V call is TRBV6-7, the J call TRBJ2-5, with D perhaps given as TRBD1 or TRBD2 (5 bases each). TRBV6-7 is an open reading frame whose function is uncertain. The length of the CDR3 is 15 residues. V gave up 5 bases and J gave up 5 bases, with 18 bases separating them. CDR3 region: CASSPAEGPGETQYF. For the CDR3, the DNA is TGTGCCAGCAGTCCTGCCGAGGGGCCGGGGGAGACCCAGTACTTC.

The V gene is TRBV25-1, the J gene TRBJ1-6, with D unclear. The CDR3 has 14 amino acids. Germline V gene data show CDR1 as MGHDK and CDR2 as SYGVNS. Trimming took 5 bases from V and 6 from J, leaving 11 bases between them. The CDR3 spells CASSHSGANSPLHF. The CDR3 DNA reads as TGTGCCAGCAGTCACTCGGGCGCTAATTCACCCCTCCACTTT.

V gene TRBV2 combines with J gene TRBJ1-2, with D unclear. Germline V gives CDR1 SNHLY, CDR2 FYNNEI. The V end was cut by 2 bases, the J end by 5 bases, with 12 bases between. CDR3 length: 14 residues. DNA of the CDR3: TGTGCCAGCAGTGAACGGGAACTGGATTATGGCTACACCTTC. Its protein product is CASSERELDYGYTF.

J is TRBJ1-3 and V is TRBV9, with TRBD1 identical over 7 bases. Per the germline V gene, CDR1 is SGDLS and CDR2 is YYNGEE. V dropped 4 bases and J dropped 4; count of bases not matched to a gene: 8. The CDR3 runs to 15 residues. CDR3 loop: CASSPRGEAGNTIYF. The CDR3 coding sequence is TGTGCCAGCAGCCCCAGGGGGGAAGCGGGAAACACCATATATTTT.

The CDR3 DNA follows: TGTGCCAGCAGTTTTGACTATGGCTACACCTTC. Its translation is CASSFDYGYTF. The J gene is TRBJ1-2, the V gene TRBV2, with D unresolved. Per germline, CDR1 SNHLY and CDR2 FYNNEI. This CDR3 has 11 residues. Between the trimmed V and J ends, which lost 5 bases and 3 bases, there was a span of 4 bases.

The chain employs TRBV29-1 and TRBJ2-2; D not certain. Germline lookup yields CDR1 SQVTM and CDR2 ANQGSEA. Trimming stripped 5 bases from V and 1 base from J, with 5 bases between. This CDR3 region has 12 residues. CDR3 amino acids: CSVFKNTGELFF. CDR3 coding DNA: TGCAGCGTTTTCAAGAACACCGGGGAGCTGTTTTTT.

The chain combines TRBV4-1 with TRBJ1-6, with 7 bases fitting TRBD1. V lost 3 bases to trimming and J lost 9 bases; unmatched junction nucleotides: 5. The CDR3 has 14 residues. CDR1 and CDR2 (germline): MGHRA, YSYEKL. CDR3: CASSQTGSGSPLHF. CDR3 sequence (DNA): TGCGCCAGCAGCCAGACAGGGTCTGGTTCACCCCTCCACTTT.

The rearrangement links TRBV6-2 or TRBV6-3 to TRBJ2-6; D is ambiguous. V was shortened by 0 bases and J by 0 bases, with 6 bases between the two germline ends. CDR1 is MNHEY, CDR2 SVGEGT, per germline. The CDR3 has 16 residues. The CDR3: CASSYSRGSGANVLTF. The CDR3 DNA is TGTGCCAGCAGTTACTCGCGCGGCTCTGGGGCCAACGTCCTGACTTTC.

The rearrangement uses TRBV28 and TRBJ2-7; D may be TRBD2 (7 bases). Per the germline V gene, CDR1 is MDHEN and CDR2 is SYDVKM. Trimming shortened V by 8 bases and J by 0 bases, and 11 bases separated the two germline ends. This CDR3 contains 13 residues. The CDR3, as DNA: TGTGCCAGCCAAAGGGGGGGCTCCTACGAGCAGTACGTC. Protein: CASQRGGSYEQYV.

V gene TRBV19 combines with J gene TRBJ2-3; D may match TRBD1 or TRBD2 (5 bases each). This CDR3 spans 17 amino acids. Germline V gene lookup returns CDR1 LNHDA and CDR2 SQIVND (reference sequence). V shed 8 bases and J shed 4 bases, with 25 bases lying between them. CDR3 coding DNA: TGTGCCAGTTCACACCTTGGGGGTTTCAGTTATTCAGATACGCAGTATTTT. The encoded protein is CASSHLGGFSYSDTQYF.

This clone was picked up a small number of times. The chain has TRBV5-1 and TRBJ2-1; 10 bases map to TRBD1. This CDR3 comprises 16 residues. The V and J ends lost 1 base and 5 bases, in that order; junction bases with no gene match: 6. In germline, CDR1 is SGHRS, CDR2 YFSETQ. This CDR3 is CASSLQGQGLHNEQFF. The CDR3 region has the DNA TGCGCCAGCAGCTTGCAGGGACAGGGGTTGCACAATGAGCAGTTCTTC.

J is TRBJ1-1 and V is TRBV2; D is unclear. The CDR3 has 13 residues. From germline, CDR1 is SNHLY and CDR2 FYNNEI. V shed 5 bases and J shed 1 base, with 8 bases lying between them. CDR3 region: CASSLKWNTEAFF. CDR3 nucleotide sequence: TGTGCCAGCAGTCTAAAGTGGAACACTGAAGCTTTCTTT.

The rearrangement links TRBV6-5 to TRBJ2-7; D is uncertain. The CDR3 length is 15 residues. The V gene's germline CDR1 is MNHEY and CDR2 SVGAGI. Trimming pared 2 bases from V and 0 bases from J, leaving 11 bases between. The CDR3 protein is CASSYGPSNSYEQYV. CDR3 DNA: TGTGCCAGCAGTTACGGACCGTCCAACTCCTACGAGCAGTACGTC.

The gene calls are TRBV9 and TRBJ2-3, with unresolved D. The CDR3 extends over 15 amino acids. Deletions cut 4 bases from V and 0 bases from J, with 12 bases between. CDR1 is SGDLS and CDR2 is YYNGEE in the germline V gene. CDR3 amino acids: CASSQGAFSTDTQYF. The CDR3, as DNA: TGTGCCAGCAGCCAAGGAGCCTTCAGCACAGATACGCAGTATTTT.

The genes are TRBV5-4 and TRBJ1-3; TRBD1 might be the D (5 bases). This CDR3 spans 14 amino acids. V was pared by 4 bases and J by 1 base, with 9 bases between. CDR1 and CDR2 from the germline V gene are SGHNT and YYREEE (reference sequence). CDR3 amino acids: CASSTGGSGNTIYF. CDR3 DNA sequence: TGTGCCAGCAGCACCGGGGGGTCTGGAAACACCATATATTTT.